Listed below are T cell receptor beta chains from one sample, sequenced in a study of shared clonotypes between healthy human individuals. Here immunoSEQ multiplex PCR was the method, and the copy in TCRdb shows in-frame clones only, minus some. The table lists millions of clones, more than 85% of them singletons, with more than 1.5% in the top ten. The sequencing sample was made of naive CD8+ T cells from PBMCs. The receptors come from a man in his late teens or twenties in good health. Some clones in this sample may be carry-over from other donors' samples. CDR3s include the opening cysteine and the closing phenylalanine or tryptophan. The D gene is left open where the match is weak. Size is omitted from some rows. Given values are once, few, many or a class for expanded clones.

.	TRBJ2-2	TRBD1	TRBV27	TGTGCCAGCAGTCAAAGGGGGCTAACAGGTACCGGGGAGCTGTTTTTT	CASSQRGLTGTGELFF
.	TRBJ2-1	TRBD1	TRBV7-9	TGTGCCAGCAGCTTAATTTCGGGGACAGGGGGCAGGGGTGAGCAGTTCTTC	CASSLISGTGGRGEQFF
.	TRBJ2-5	TRBD1	TRBV28	TGTGCCAGCAGTCGGGACAGGCAAGAGACCCAGTACTTC	CASSRDRQETQYF
.	TRBJ2-7	TRBD1	TRBV5-1	TGCGCCAGCAGCGGCGGGACAGGGGTGTCCTACGAGCAGTACTTC	CASSGGTGVSYEQYF
.	TRBJ2-5	TRBD1	TRBV18	TGTGCCAGCTCACCTCGGGACAGGGGCCAAGAGACCCAGTACTTC	CASSPRDRGQETQYF
.	TRBJ2-7	TRBD1	TRBV6-5	TGTGCCAGCAGTTCCCTCGCAGGGGGCTACGAGCAGTACTTC	CASSSLAGGYEQYF
.	TRBJ2-5	TRBD1	TRBV4-1	TGCGCCAGCAGCCAATTGGTAGGGGGCCAGACCCAGTACTTC	CASSQLVGGQTQYF
.	TRBJ1-4	TRBD1	TRBV6-5	TGTGCCAGCAGTTTACAGGGGGCCCCTGAAAAACTGTTTTTT	CASSLQGAPEKLFF
.	TRBJ2-1	.	TRBV27	TGTGCCAGCAGTCCACCCTGGGTTCGACGGAATGAGCAGTTCTTC	CASSPPWVRRNEQFF
.	TRBJ1-4	.	TRBV4-3	TGCGCCAGCAGCCAAGATCGGAGGTCTTCTAATGAAAAACTGTTTTTT	CASSQDRRSSNEKLFF
once	TRBJ2-1	.	TRBV15	TGTGCCACCAGCAGAGGAATAGGACCCTCCGAGGGAAATGAGCAGTTCTTC	CATSRGIGPSEGNEQFF
.	TRBJ1-4	.	TRBV4-2	TGTGCCAGCAGCCAAGAATCGTGGGGAGTGGAAAAACTGTTTTTT	CASSQESWGVEKLFF
once	TRBJ1-5	.	TRBV10-3	TGTGCCATCAGTGCAGGAATTAATAGCAATCAGCCCCAGCATTTT	CAISAGINSNQPQHF
.	TRBJ2-7	TRBD1	TRBV27	TGTGCCAGCAGTAGACTACGGGACAGATTCTACGAGCAGTACTTC	CASSRLRDRFYEQYF
.	TRBJ2-5	.	TRBV19	TGTGCCAGTAGTCCCGCCCTGGGGGAAGAGACCCAGTACTTC	CASSPALGEETQYF
.	TRBJ1-3	.	TRBV6-1	TGTGCCAGCAGACCAGACTTCGTCTCTGGAAACACCATATATTTT	CASRPDFVSGNTIYF
.	TRBJ2-3	TRBD2	TRBV19	TGTGCCAGTAGGCCCCCGGGACTAGCATGGGCAGATACGCAGTATTTT	CASRPPGLAWADTQYF
.	TRBJ2-2	.	TRBV27	TGTGCCAGCAGTTTGTCCGCGAACACCGGGGAGCTGTTTTTT	CASSLSANTGELFF
.	TRBJ2-7	.	TRBV7-9	TGTGCCAGCAGCTTTGGATCTGGCTACGAGCAGTACTTC	CASSFGSGYEQYF
.	TRBJ1-2	TRBD1	TRBV7-9	TGTGCCACCCCTCGGGACAGGGAGGGGAGTGATGGCTACACCTTC	CATPRDREGSDGYTF
.	TRBJ1-5	.	TRBV28	TGTGCCAGCAGTTTATTGGAGGGTAAGGCCCCCAATCAGCCCCAGCATTTT	CASSLLEGKAPNQPQHF
.	TRBJ1-5	.	TRBV29-1	TGCAGCGTTGTTGTTCAGGGGAGTCGTAGCAATCAGCCCCAGCATTTT	CSVVVQGSRSNQPQHF
.	TRBJ2-3	.	TRBV5-6	TGTGCCAGCAGCTTGGGGGGTTCAGATACGCAGTATTTT	CASSLGGSDTQYF
.	TRBJ2-7	.	TRBV5-8	TGTGCCAGCAGTGAACCAACCTACGAGCAGTACTTC	CASSEPTYEQYF
once	TRBJ2-2	.	TRBV20-1	TGCAGTGCGAGGGAAACCGGGGAGCTGTTTTTT	CSARETGELFF
.	TRBJ2-7	.	TRBV6-4	TGTGCCAGCAGTGAGAGGGGGGGAAGCTCCTACGAGCAGTACTTC	CASSERGGSSYEQYF
.	TRBJ2-1	TRBD2	TRBV7-6	TGTGCCAGCAGCTTAACCGCGGGACTAGCGGGAGGCAATGAGCAGTTCTTC	CASSLTAGLAGGNEQFF
.	TRBJ1-4	TRBD1	TRBV7-8	TGTGCCAGCAGCTCAGGGACAGGGGCTGAAAAACTGTTTTTT	CASSSGTGAEKLFF
.	TRBJ2-2	.	TRBV5-1	TGCGCCAGCAGCTATACAGGGTCCGGGGAGCTGTTTTTT	CASSYTGSGELFF
.	TRBJ2-1	.	TRBV4-1	TGCGCCAGCAGCCAGCCCGATAGCTACAATGAGCAGTTCTTC	CASSQPDSYNEQFF
once	TRBJ2-5	.	TRBV5-1	TGCGCCAGCCTCGAGCACCCCACGTCCCAAGAGACCCAGTACTTC	CASLEHPTSQETQYF
.	TRBJ2-7	TRBD1	TRBV6-5	TGTGCCAGCATGGGGACAGGGACCTACGAGCAGTACTTC	CASMGTGTYEQYF
.	TRBJ2-1	.	TRBV19	TGTGCCAGTCGGGCCCGTACGCGCTCCTACAATGAGCAGTTCTTC	CASRARTRSYNEQFF
.	TRBJ2-5	.	TRBV2	TGTGCCAAAGGGGAGGACCAAGAGACCCAGTACTTC	CAKGEDQETQYF
.	TRBJ2-2	TRBD2	TRBV11-2	TGTGCCAGCAGCCGGGGGGCCGGGGAGCTGTTTTTT	CASSRGAGELFF
once	TRBJ2-3	.	TRBV2	TGTGCCAGCAGTGAACTGGGCGCGGCCACAGATACGCAGTATTTT	CASSELGAATDTQYF
once	TRBJ1-5	.	TRBV15	TGTGCCACCAGGGACACCAGGGAGATTCAGCCCCAGCATTTT	CATRDTREIQPQHF
.	TRBJ2-7	TRBD2	TRBV6-5	TGTGCCAGCAGTTACCGCCCTTGGGGGAGGGCCTACGAGCAGTACTTC	CASSYRPWGRAYEQYF
.	TRBJ1-3	TRBD1	TRBV6-5	TGTGCCAGCAGTTACTCGGGACAGGGAGACACCATATATTTT	CASSYSGQGDTIYF
.	TRBJ1-2	TRBD1	TRBV7-9	TGTGCCAGCAGGTCAGGGGGATCTAACTATGGCTACACCTTC	CASRSGGSNYGYTF